The rows below give T cell receptor beta chains drawn from one sample of a study of post-analysis software for immune sequencing data. TCRdb reanalysed the PCR reads using MiXCR and keeps one entry per CDR3 protein. There are fewer than 900,000 distinct CDR3 sequences in the sample; 35% to 55% occur only once, and 4.9% lies in the top ten. The sequenced sample consisted of blood. Receptors originate from a girl aged 10-17 years with multiple sclerosis. CDR3s include the opening cysteine and the closing phenylalanine or tryptophan. The D gene is left open where the match is weak. Expanded clones get a size class; other rows say once, few or many, or leave the size out.

>TRBV4-2|.|TRBJ2-3|.
CASSQSPGPDTQYF
TGTGCCAGCAGCCAAAGTCCGGGTCCAGATACGCAGTATTTT
>TRBV3-1|.|TRBJ2-4|few
CASSGRRGAKNIQYF
TGTGCCAGCAGCGGCAGGAGGGGAGCCAAAAACATTCAGTACTTC
>TRBV29-1|.|TRBJ1-2|few
CSDKTGIYGYTF
TGCAGCGACAAGACAGGCATCTATGGCTACACCTTC
>TRBV30|.|TRBJ2-5|.
CAWSGETQYF
TGTGCCTGGAGTGGAGAGACCCAGTACTTC
>TRBV10-3|.|TRBJ2-1|once
CAISIGDSSYNEQFF
TGTGCCATCAGCATAGGGGATAGCTCCTACAATGAGCAGTTCTTC
>TRBV29-1|.|TRBJ2-4|few
CSVEDAVATKNIQYF
TGCAGCGTTGAAGATGCAGTAGCGACCAAAAACATTCAGTACTTC
>TRBV11-2|.|TRBJ1-1|.
CASSKKSAFF
TGTGCCAGCAGCAAAAAATCAGCTTTCTTT
>TRBV19|.|TRBJ2-1|.
CASSTISGTYNEQFF
TGTGCCAGTAGTACAATTAGCGGAACCTACAATGAGCAGTTCTTC
>TRBV7-9|.|TRBJ2-7|.
CASSTSQGNEQYF
TGTGCCAGCAGCACCAGTCAGGGGAACGAGCAGTACTTC
>TRBV6-6|.|TRBJ2-1|few
CASSYSSDREQFF
TGTGCCAGCAGTTACTCCTCTGACAGGGAGCAGTTCTTC
>TRBV25-1|.|TRBJ1-1|.
CASSPGLEAFF
TGTGCCAGCAGTCCAGGGCTCGAGGCTTTCTTT
>TRBV7-6|TRBD1|TRBJ2-7|.
CASSLSIEGAGQYF
TGTGCCAGCAGCTTAAGCATAGAGGGGGCAGGGCAGTACTTC
>TRBV12-3/TRBV12-4|TRBD2|TRBJ2-7|.
CASSSGGGLGYEQYF
TGTGCCAGCAGTTCGGGGGGAGGTCTCGGCTACGAGCAGTACTTC
>TRBV7-9|.|TRBJ2-5|.
CASSRKGETQYF
TGTGCCAGCAGCCGCAAGGGGGAGACCCAGTACTTC
>TRBV20-1|.|TRBJ2-1|.
CSASSRGGNEQFF
TGCAGTGCTAGCTCTAGAGGGGGCAATGAGCAGTTCTTC
>TRBV2|.|TRBJ2-5|.
CASRGDPETQYF
TGTGCCAGCAGGGGAGATCCTGAGACCCAGTACTTC
>TRBV20-1|.|TRBJ1-2|.
CSARDTGPNRYGYTF
TGCAGTGCTAGGGACACGGGACCCAACCGATATGGCTACACCTTC
>TRBV29-1|TRBD2|TRBJ2-3|few
CSVGVGLAGPTDTQYF
TGCAGCGTTGGTGTCGGCTTAGCGGGCCCCACAGATACGCAGTATTTT
>TRBV10-3|TRBD1|TRBJ1-1|.
CAISTDRGLTEAFF
TGTGCCATCAGTACAGACAGGGGGCTTACTGAAGCTTTCTTT
>TRBV20-1|.|TRBJ1-1|.
CSAREGYEAFF
TGCAGTGCTAGAGAGGGTTATGAGGCTTTCTTT
>TRBV7-8|.|TRBJ2-1|.
CASAPEGDPLANEQFF
TGTGCCAGTGCCCCGGAGGGGGACCCCCTGGCCAATGAGCAGTTCTTC
>TRBV2|TRBD1|TRBJ1-6|.
CASSDGTGGNSPLHF
TGTGCCAGCAGTGACGGGACAGGGGGCAATTCACCCCTCCACTTT
>TRBV10-2|.|TRBJ1-2|.
CASSDDGYGYTF
TGCGCCAGCAGTGACGATGGCTATGGCTACACCTTC
>TRBV7-9|.|TRBJ2-1|.
CASSPPSTRNYNEQFF
TGTGCCAGCAGCCCCCCTAGTACTAGGAACTACAATGAGCAGTTCTTC
>TRBV5-4|.|TRBJ1-1|.
CASSLRGGGGMNTEAFF
TGTGCCAGCAGCTTGAGAGGGGGAGGGGGTATGAACACTGAAGCTTTCTTT
>TRBV7-8|TRBD2|TRBJ2-1|few
CASRPSGSSYNEQFF
TGTGCCAGCAGACCCAGCGGGAGCTCCTACAATGAGCAGTTCTTC
>TRBV7-6|.|TRBJ2-1|.
CASSSRTDEQFF
TGTGCCAGCAGCTCAAGGACCGATGAGCAGTTCTTC
>TRBV7-9|.|TRBJ2-2|.
CASSLSTNTGELFF
TGTGCCAGCAGCTTATCCACGAACACCGGGGAGCTGTTTTTT
>TRBV6-1|TRBD2|TRBJ2-3|few
CASTRLAGGVDTQYF
TGTGCCAGCACCAGACTAGCGGGAGGTGTAGATACGCAGTATTTT
>TRBV4-2|TRBD1|TRBJ2-1|.
CASSQEGQAQETQFF
TGTGCCAGCAGCCAAGAAGGACAGGCACAAGAGACCCAGTTCTTC
>TRBV14|TRBD1|TRBJ1-1|.
CASSLTGWSTEAFF
TGTGCCAGCAGCCTGACAGGGTGGTCCACTGAAGCTTTCTTT
>TRBV3-1|.|TRBJ2-7|few
CASSQTVSGGSSYEQYF
TGTGCCAGCAGCCAGACCGTCAGCGGAGGGAGCTCCTACGAGCAGTACTTC
>TRBV29-1|.|TRBJ2-3|.
CSVDSSSERPDTQYF
TGCAGCGTTGATAGCTCTAGCGAACGACCAGATACGCAGTATTTT
>TRBV12-3/TRBV12-4|.|TRBJ2-5|few
CASSWGHQETQYF
TGTGCCAGCAGCTGGGGCCACCAAGAGACCCAGTACTTC
>TRBV2|.|TRBJ2-1|few
CASSIGLNEQFF
TGTGCCAGCAGTATCGGTTTAAATGAGCAGTTCTTC
>TRBV29-1|.|TRBJ2-3|few
CSVGPLSGPTDTQYF
TGCAGCGTGGGACCGTTGAGCGGCCCCACAGATACGCAGTATTTT
>TRBV11-3|.|TRBJ2-7|few
CASSLAGVTGYEQYF
TGTGCCAGCAGCTTAGCGGGAGTGACGGGATACGAGCAGTACTTC
>TRBV29-1|.|TRBJ1-2|once
CSVLGWGEKGYTF
TGCAGCGTTCTAGGCTGGGGCGAGAAGGGCTACACCTTC
>TRBV4-3|.|TRBJ2-3|few
CASSQWRGGVTDTQYF
TGCGCCAGCAGCCAATGGAGGGGCGGAGTCACAGATACGCAGTATTTT
>TRBV7-8|TRBD1|TRBJ1-2|.
CASSFGQGVTGGYTF
TGTGCCAGCAGCTTTGGACAGGGAGTCACGGGCGGCTACACCTTC
>TRBV29-1|.|TRBJ2-5|.
CSVGGGAEEYF
.
>TRBV12-3/TRBV12-4|TRBD1|TRBJ1-2|.
CASSLWAQGAMDNGYTF
TGTGCCAGCAGTTTGTGGGCGCAGGGGGCGATGGATAATGGCTACACCTTC
>TRBV12-3/TRBV12-4|.|TRBJ1-1|.
CASSLITGPMNTEAFF
TGTGCCAGCAGTTTGATTACGGGGCCCATGAACACTGAAGCTTTCTTT